This is a list of T cell receptor beta chains from one sample in a study of glioma-infiltrating T cells after dendritic cell vaccination. Sequencing used immunoSEQ multiplex PCR; TCRdb keeps in-frame clones, though not all of them. The data contain 100,000 or so clones, almost 90% of them singletons. The sample consisted of blood, taken after dendritic cell vaccination. These receptor sequences come from a human donor with glioblastoma. Both conserved end residues are part of each CDR3. Fields, in order: V gene, J gene, D gene, clone size, CDR3 protein, CDR3 DNA. D genes are given only for firm matches. Clone size is shown for a subset of rows, as once, few, many or a class of expanded clone.

>TRBV14|TRBJ1-4|TRBD1|.
CASSQGLWTGPVEKLFF
TGTGCCAGCAGCCAAGGCCTATGGACAGGGCCAGTTGAAAAACTGTTTTTT
>TRBV5-6|TRBJ2-3|.|few
CASSLAGADTQYF
TGTGCCAGCAGCCTGGCAGGGGCAGATACGCAGTATTTT
>TRBV5-1|TRBJ1-1|TRBD1|.
CASRREAGGWNTEAFF
TGCGCCAGCAGGAGGGAGGCAGGGGGCTGGAACACTGAAGCTTTCTTT
>TRBV4-1|TRBJ2-7|TRBD2|.
CASSQDQLIGLAGGSHEQYF
TGCGCCAGCAGCCAAGACCAGTTAATAGGACTAGCGGGAGGTAGCCACGAGCAGTACTTC
>TRBV25-1|TRBJ1-5|TRBD1|.
CASSETGKGDQPQHF
TGTGCCAGCAGTGAGACAGGGAAGGGGGATCAGCCCCAGCATTTT
>TRBV5-1|TRBJ2-3|.|once
CASSLNSGVSTDTQYF
TGCGCCAGCAGCTTGAATAGCGGAGTAAGCACAGATACGCAGTATTTT
>TRBV2|TRBJ1-1|TRBD1|.
CASSEQGAPYTGAFF
TGTGCCAGCAGTGAACAGGGGGCGCCGTACACTGGAGCTTTCTTT
>TRBV9|TRBJ2-1|TRBD1|.
CASSVEGQGRYNEQFF
TGTGCCAGCAGCGTGGAGGGACAGGGACGGTACAATGAGCAGTTCTTC
>TRBV5-1|TRBJ2-4|.|.
CASSLGQGGIQYF
TGCGCCAGCAGCTTGGGACAGGGAGGCATTCAGTACTTC
>TRBV2|TRBJ2-3|.|.
CASRADRHTDTQYF
TGTGCCAGCAGGGCGGACAGACACACAGATACGCAGTATTTT
>TRBV5-1|TRBJ2-1|TRBD2|.
CASSLNPSGTDNEQFF
TGCGCCAGCAGCCTTAACCCGAGCGGGACGGACAATGAGCAGTTCTTC
>TRBV11-2|TRBJ1-2|.|.
CASSLEGDGYTF
TGTGCCAGCAGCTTAGAAGGGGATGGCTACACCTTC
>TRBV30|TRBJ2-5|TRBD1|.
CAWSSGQGGQETQYF
TGTGCCTGGAGTTCGGGACAGGGAGGCCAAGAGACCCAGTACTTC
>TRBV7-8|TRBJ2-3|TRBD1|few
CATDRGADTQYF
TGTGCCACAGACAGGGGGGCAGATACGCAGTATTTT
>TRBV5-1|TRBJ2-5|TRBD2|.
CASSPGVAGGEETQYF
TGCGCCAGCAGCCCGGGTGTAGCGGGAGGGGAAGAGACCCAGTACTTC